The TCR beta chain described here comes from a study of OX40 agonist ivuxolimab in advanced cancers. Across the whole study: The dose-escalation cohort had hepatocellular carcinoma, melanoma, renal cell or head and neck cancer. The mean age was approximately 60 years, ranging from about 20 to 90, with 65% to 85% of participants male. General study points: More expanded clones were seen, on average, in CD8+ T cells than in CD4+.

Points on this clone: Its antigen is still unknown.

This CDR3 spans 13 amino acids. The germline V gene has CDR1 SGDLS and CDR2 YYNGEE. Repertoires were generated with immunoSEQ multiplex PCR, while TCRdb's copy carries only in-frame clones and drops some. Of about 82,000 clones in the sample, more than 90% are singletons; the top ten hold about 0.7%. At cycle 4 day 1, cycle 7 day 1, and baseline, blood was sampled. The receptor was isolated from an adult with an advanced solid tumor such as melanoma, head and neck, liver or kidney cancer. This sequence joins TRBV9 and TRBJ2-5; D perhaps matches TRBD1 (5 bases). The tail of the sequence fits TRBJ2-7 better, so the J call may be wrong. Here the sequenced sample was CD4+ or CD8+ T cells sorted from blood, taken in a trial of the OX40 agonist ivuxolimab. CDR3 nucleotide sequence: TGTGCCAGCAGCGTAGGCACAGGAAGCGAGCAGTACTTC. Its protein product is CASSVGTGSEQYF.